This entry lists 29 T cell receptor beta chains sequenced from one sample in a study of blood T cells in healthy people across ages. The use of a sample-barcoded 5' primer and a J-beta primer mix characterized a second PCR of about 7 to 12 cycles. TCRdb re-called the 5' RACE reads with MiXCR, one entry per CDR3 protein. The table lists about 1.1 million distinct CDR3 sequences, around two fifths of them singletons. Sequencing was carried out using blood. The receptors here all came from a man aged 18 to 30 in good health.

The CDR3 DNA reads as TGCGCCAGCAGCCAAGAATACACTAGCGGGGGGGCCGGGGATACGCAGTATTTT. Protein sequence: CASSQEYTSGGAGDTQYF. The rearrangement links TRBV4-3 to TRBJ2-3, with TRBD2 identical over 13 bases. The CDR3 spans 18 residues. The J segment lost 6 bases and the V segment lost 0 bases, leaving 9 bases of the junction unmatched. Germline CDR1 and CDR2: LGHNA and YSLEER.

This clonotype came up many times. The chain uses TRBV2 and TRBJ2-1; either TRBD1 or TRBD2 may supply D (6 bases each). Deletions cut 6 bases from V and 5 bases from J, with 20 bases between. Germline V gene data show CDR1 as SNHLY and CDR2 as FYNNEI. The CDR3 is made up of 16 amino acids. The CDR3 nucleotides are TGTGCCAGCAGGCCCGGAGGGGGGACGCCTGACAATGAGCAGTTCTTC. Its translation: CASRPGGGTPDNEQFF.

A word on this clonotype: At one boundary the junction diverges from the germline segment, which might be a read error. The chain is built from TRBV7-2 and TRBJ1-1; D ambiguous. In germline, CDR1 is SGHTA, CDR2 FQGNSA. There are 15 residues in the CDR3. The CDR3 loop is CASSLTTSRNTGAFF. As DNA, the CDR3 is TGTGCCAGCAGCTTAACGACCTCGAGGAACACTGGAGCTTTCTTT.

This chain links TRBV5-1 with TRBJ2-3; either TRBD1 or TRBD2 may fit D (5 bases each). In germline, CDR1 is SGHRS, CDR2 YFSETQ. CDR3 length: 15 residues. V gave up 4 bases and J gave up 3 bases, with 15 bases separating them. This chain's CDR3 is CASSQGTVGTDTQYF. CDR3 nucleotides: TGCGCCAGCAGCCAAGGGACGGTGGGGACAGATACGCAGTATTTT.

The V call is TRBV13, the J call TRBJ1-1, with D hard to call. Looked up from germline, CDR1 is PRHDT and CDR2 is FYEKMQ (reference sequence). The ends were cut back, 5 bases at V and 1 base at J, with 11 bases in the middle. This CDR3 contains 14 residues. CDR3 nucleotides: TGTGCCAGCAGCGTAGCGCAGGCGAACACTGAAGCTTTCTTT. Translation: CASSVAQANTEAFF.

This clonotype showed up many times. The chain carries TRBV4-2 and TRBJ1-6; D gene ambiguous. Trimming left V 0 bases short and J 3 bases short, with 9 bases between. The CDR3 spans 16 residues. Per germline, CDR1 LGHNA and CDR2 YNFKEQ. The DNA for the CDR3 is TGTGCCAGCAGCCAAGAGGCACAGTTCTATAATTCACCCCTCCACTTT. Residues: CASSQEAQFYNSPLHF.

This CDR3 is CSAKEQGARGYTF. The CDR3 nucleotides read TGCAGTGCTAAAGAACAGGGGGCGCGGGGCTACACCTTC. This rearrangement joins TRBV20-1 to TRBJ1-2; TRBD1 matches 9 bases. This CDR3 has 13 amino acids. CDR1 is DFQATT, CDR2 SNEGSKA, per germline (reference sequence). V gave up 4 bases and J gave up 8 bases; unmatched junction bases: 8.

The chain joins TRBV2 to TRBJ1-1, with D unresolved. This CDR3 is built from 15 residues. Trimming took off 3 bases at V and 5 bases at J, with 16 bases between the two ends. Germline V gives CDR1 SNHLY, CDR2 FYNNEI. The CDR3 here is CASSDRPGGITEAFF. DNA of the CDR3: TGTGCCAGCAGTGATCGCCCGGGAGGTATAACTGAAGCTTTCTTT.

The sample holds a few counts of this clonotype. The chain joins TRBV3-1 to TRBJ2-3; TRBD1 is a possible D gene (6 bases). The CDR3 contains 15 residues. Germline loops: CDR1 LGHDT, CDR2 YNNKEL (reference sequence). Trimming removed 5 bases from V and 5 bases from J, with 17 bases in between. The CDR3 protein is CASSFRAGARDTQYF. In DNA, the CDR3 is TGTGCCAGCAGCTTTCGAGCAGGGGCGAGAGATACGCAGTATTTT.

This clonotype was detected ten times or more. This rearrangement joins TRBV10-3 to TRBJ1-5; no definite D call. The V gene's germline CDR1 is ENHRY and CDR2 SYGVKD. The CDR3 contains 16 residues. Trimming left V 0 bases short and J 1 base short, with 10 bases between. The CDR3 DNA sequence: TGTGCCATCAGTGAGTCGGGTGAGGGAAGCAATCAGCCCCAGCATTTT. It yields the protein CAISESGEGSNQPQHF.

The rearrangement links TRBV20-1 to TRBJ1-2; TRBD1 matches at 7 bases. The germline V gene encodes CDR1 DFQATT and CDR2 SNEGSKA (reference sequence). CDR3 length equals 15 residues. Trimming removed 0 bases from V and 6 bases from J; junction bases left unmatched: 10. The CDR3 here is CSARDRQGVSDGYTF. In DNA, the CDR3 is TGCAGTGCTAGAGATCGGCAGGGGGTCTCAGATGGCTACACCTTC.

There are a few counts of this clonotype. The gene calls are TRBV12-3 or TRBV12-4 and TRBJ1-4; TRBD1 agrees at 7 bases. J lost 7 bases, V lost 5 bases, and 4 bases had no gene match. The CDR3 spans 13 residues. The chain's CDR3 is CASSVQGVEKLFF. Written as DNA, the CDR3 is TGTGCCAGCAGTGTCCAGGGGGTTGAAAAACTGTTTTTT.

This clonotype appeared a single time. V usage is TRBV4-2 and J usage is TRBJ1-4, with D perhaps TRBD1 (5 bases). This CDR3 comprises 15 residues. Germline V gene sequence: CDR1 LGHNA, CDR2 YNFKEQ. The ends were cut back, 0 bases at V and 4 bases at J, with 9 bases in the middle. CDR3 amino acids: CASSQDTGLNEKLFF. The CDR3 DNA reads TGTGCCAGCAGCCAAGACACGGGGCTTAATGAAAAACTGTTTTTT.

CDR3 coding DNA: TGCGCCAGCAGCTTGTTCAGGGGGACCTCGGGAGATACGCAGTATTTT. Encoded protein: CASSLFRGTSGDTQYF. The chain couples TRBV5-1 to TRBJ2-3, with 7 positions matching TRBD1. There are 16 residues in the CDR3. Germline V gene data show CDR1 as SGHRS and CDR2 as YFSETQ. V shed 1 base, J shed 5 bases, and the junction held 10 bases outside the gene matches.

This clonotype was observed a few times. V is TRBV4-2 and J is TRBJ1-4, with a weak D call TRBD1 (5 bases). The CDR3 spans 17 residues. V gave up 4 bases and J gave up 8 bases, with 23 bases separating them. In germline, CDR1 is LGHNA, CDR2 YNFKEQ. CDR3 region: CASSPNPMGGLQEKLFF. DNA of the CDR3: TGTGCCAGCAGCCCCAATCCTATGGGGGGTCTTCAGGAAAAACTGTTTTTT.

The chain links TRBV7-8 to TRBJ2-7; no definite D call. The CDR3 runs 12 residues. V was clipped by 4 bases and J by 3 bases, with 7 bases between them. Germline CDR1 is SGHVS and CDR2 is FQNEAQ. The CDR3 reads CASSCGLYEQYF. The CDR3 DNA is TGTGCCAGCAGCTGCGGCCTCTACGAGCAGTACTTC.

This clonotype was found a few times. The chain employs TRBV4-3 and TRBJ1-1; a possible D gene is TRBD1 (5 bases). Between the trimmed V and J ends, which lost 0 bases and 11 bases, there was a span of 19 bases. The CDR3 has 15 amino acids. CDR1 and CDR2 from the germline V gene are LGHNA and YSLEER. Written as DNA, the CDR3 is TGCGCCAGCAGCCAAGATGGGGAGGGACTCAATCGCGCTTTCTTT. Translation: CASSQDGEGLNRAFF.

The sample holds a few counts of this clonotype. The chain links TRBV2 to TRBJ1-4; D perhaps matches TRBD1 (6 bases). The CDR3 is made up of 13 amino acids. Trimming shortened V by 6 bases and J by 4 bases, and 9 bases separated the two germline ends. Per the germline V gene, CDR1 is SNHLY and CDR2 is FYNNEI. In DNA form, the CDR3 reads TGTGCCAGCAGGCGGACAGTTAATGAAAAACTGTTTTTT. As protein: CASRRTVNEKLFF.

The gene calls are TRBV6-2 or TRBV6-3 and TRBJ2-1; possibly TRBD2 for D (7 bases). The CDR3 loop spans 15 amino acids. Trimming shortened V by 7 bases and J by 8 bases, and 21 bases separated the two germline ends. Germline V CDR1 and CDR2: MNHEY, SVGEGT. The chain's CDR3 is CASTLEGGRLHEQFF. In DNA form, the CDR3 reads TGTGCCAGCACTTTGGAGGGGGGGCGGTTGCATGAGCAGTTCTTC.

Only one count was recorded for this clonotype. The J gene is TRBJ2-3, the V gene TRBV9; D is unresolved. Germline CDR1 is SGDLS and CDR2 is YYNGEE. The ends were cut back, 3 bases at V and 3 bases at J, with 14 bases in the middle. This CDR3 is built from 15 residues. The CDR3 region is CASSAKGWRTDTQYF. CDR3 DNA: TGTGCCAGCAGCGCCAAAGGGTGGAGAACAGATACGCAGTATTTT.

On this clonotype: One end of the junction does not line up with germline, which may come from a read error. The chain has TRBV4-2 and TRBJ2-5, with 12 bases aligning to TRBD2. The length of the CDR3 is 18 residues. Germline values: CDR1 LGHNA, CDR2 YNFKEQ. As DNA, the CDR3 is TGTGCCAGCAGTCAAGATCCTAGCGGGAGGGGTTCGGGCGAGACCCAGTACTTC. Encoded protein: CASSQDPSGRGSGETQYF.

The gene calls are TRBV7-2 and TRBJ1-2, with a tentative D call TRBD1 (5 bases). The germline V gene encodes CDR1 SGHTA and CDR2 FQGNSA. V shed 2 bases and J shed 5 bases, with 18 bases lying between them. The CDR3 totals 16 residues. In DNA form, the CDR3 reads TGTGCCAGCAGCTTAAGAGGCCAGGGATTGAGGTATGGCTACACCTTC. It yields the protein CASSLRGQGLRYGYTF.

This chain uses TRBV6-2 or TRBV6-3 with TRBJ1-4; 10 nucleotides align to TRBD1. CDR3 size: 14 residues. Germline V lookup: CDR1 MNHEY, CDR2 SVGEGT. V gave up 8 bases and J gave up 11 bases; unmatched junction bases: 11. In DNA, the CDR3 is TGTGCCAGCGGGGACAGGGGCGGAATTGGCAAACTGTTTTTT. Its translation is CASGDRGGIGKLFF.

This clonotype was seen ten or more times. The rearrangement uses TRBV18 and TRBJ2-1; 8 bases align to TRBD2. The length of the CDR3 is 17 residues. CDR1 is KGHSH and CDR2 is LQKENI in the germline V gene. The V and J ends lost 5 bases and 3 bases, in that order; junction bases with no gene match: 12. The DNA of the CDR3 is TGTGCCAGCTCATCGGCTGTACTAGCGGTAAGCTACAATGAGCAGTTCTTC. This sequence encodes CASSSAVLAVSYNEQFF.

This chain joins TRBV12-3 or TRBV12-4 and TRBJ1-1; D may be TRBD1 (6 bases). The CDR3 sequence is 15 residues long. V was trimmed by 4 bases and J by 0 bases, leaving 12 bases between them. The CDR3 DNA is TGTGCCAGCAGTTCATACAGGGAAGTGAACACTGAAGCTTTCTTT. It codes for CASSSYREVNTEAFF.

This clonotype was picked up a small number of times. The CDR3 loop reads CATSRAKTGYLSTDTQYF. The CDR3 nucleotides read TGTGCCACCAGCAGAGCCAAGACAGGATACCTTAGCACAGATACGCAGTATTTT. The chain uses TRBV15 and TRBJ2-3, with D possibly matching TRBD1 (6 bases). CDR3 length: 18 amino acids. Deletions cut 1 base from V and 0 bases from J, with 17 bases between. CDR1 and CDR2 from the germline V gene are LNHNV and YYDKDF (reference sequence).

The gene calls are TRBV4-1 and TRBJ2-5; unclear D gene. This CDR3 comprises 13 residues. Trimming stripped 1 base from V and 3 bases from J, with 6 bases between. Per the germline V gene, CDR1 is MGHRA and CDR2 is YSYEKL. CDR3 residues: CASSQVQEETQYF. The CDR3 region has the DNA TGCGCCAGCAGCCAAGTGCAGGAAGAGACCCAGTACTTC.

This chain joins TRBV7-9 and TRBJ2-1; possible D gene TRBD2, 6 bases. V was cut by 4 bases and J by 3 bases, with 13 bases left in between. This CDR3 contains 15 residues. The V gene's germline CDR1 is SEHNR and CDR2 FQNEAQ (reference sequence). The CDR3 here is CASSSRLVFYNEQFF. DNA for the CDR3: TGTGCCAGCAGCTCACGACTAGTTTTCTACAATGAGCAGTTCTTC. The full variable domain, with the rest looked up from reference TRBV7-9 and TRBJ2-1, is DTGVSQNPRHKITKRGQNVTFRCDPISEHNRLYWYRQTLGQGPEFLTYFQNEAQLEKSRLLSDRFSAERPKGSFSTLEIQRTEQGDSAMYLCASSSRLVFYNEQFFGPGTRLTVL.

The chain combines TRBV12-3 or TRBV12-4 with TRBJ2-3, with D possibly being TRBD2 (6 bases). The CDR3 is 15 amino acids. The ends were cut back, 6 bases at V and 3 bases at J, with 16 bases in the middle. CDR3 in amino acids: CASSRSRDLTDTQYF. Here the CDR3 DNA reads TGTGCCAGCAGCCGCTCCAGGGACTTAACAGATACGCAGTATTTT.